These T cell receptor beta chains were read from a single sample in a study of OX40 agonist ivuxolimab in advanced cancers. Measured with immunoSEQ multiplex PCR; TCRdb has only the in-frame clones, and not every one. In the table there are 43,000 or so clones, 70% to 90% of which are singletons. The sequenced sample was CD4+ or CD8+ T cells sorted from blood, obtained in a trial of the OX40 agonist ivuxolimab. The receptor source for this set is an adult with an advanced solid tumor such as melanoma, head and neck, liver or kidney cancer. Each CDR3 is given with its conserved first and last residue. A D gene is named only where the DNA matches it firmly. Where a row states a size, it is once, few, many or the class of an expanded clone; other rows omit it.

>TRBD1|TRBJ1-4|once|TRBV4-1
TGCGCCAGCAGCCAAGATCGAGGGGGCCATAGTGGAGAAAAACTGTTTTTT
CASSQDRGGHSGEKLFF
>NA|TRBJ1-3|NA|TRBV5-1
TGCGCCAGCAGCTTGAGAGGCGGGCGGGCAGGCGTGAACTCTGGAAACACCATATATTTT
CASSLRGGRAGVNSGNTIYF
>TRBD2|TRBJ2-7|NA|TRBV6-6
TGTGCCAGCAGAAAGGGCATAAAGCGGGATTCGGGCGAGCAGTACTTC
CASRKGIKRDSGEQYF
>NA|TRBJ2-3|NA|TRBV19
TGTGCCAGTAGTATGAGGGAGCCCCGATATACGCAGTATTTT
CASSMREPRYTQYF
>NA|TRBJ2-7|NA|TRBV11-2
TGTGCCAGCAGCCCAGCGCTTGGAGGGGTCGTTCACGAGCAGTACTTC
CASSPALGGVVHEQYF
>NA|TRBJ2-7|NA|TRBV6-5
TGTGCCAGCAGGCGAAACAGGGAAGTCACAGCCGAGCAGTACTTC
CASRRNREVTAEQYF
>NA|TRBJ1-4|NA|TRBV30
TGTGCCTGGAGTGTACGGGGGGCATTAGGTGAAAAACTGTTTTTT
CAWSVRGALGEKLFF
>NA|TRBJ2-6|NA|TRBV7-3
TGTGCCAGCAGCTCTTCCTCAAGCTCTGGGGCCAACGTCCTGACTTTC
CASSSSSSSGANVLTF
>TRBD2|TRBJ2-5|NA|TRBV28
TGTGCCAGCAGCCCCATGGTGGCGGGAGGACCCACCCAGGAGACCCAGTACTTC
CASSPMVAGGPTQETQYF
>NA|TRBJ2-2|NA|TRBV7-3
TGTGCCAGCGCCCCCGAGGGATTTTATGGGGAGCTGTTTTTT
CASAPEGFYGELFF
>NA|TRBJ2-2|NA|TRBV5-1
TGCGCCAGCAGCTTGGTGGAGGGCACCGGGGAGCTGTTTTTT
CASSLVEGTGELFF
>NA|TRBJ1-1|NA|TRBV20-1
TGCAGTTCAATAAAGGGCGGTGAAGCTTTCTTT
CSSIKGGEAFF
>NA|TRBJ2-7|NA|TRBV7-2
TGTGCCAGCAGCCCCAGCGGCGGACGGGGGAGGGGGGAGCAGTACTTC
CASSPSGGRGRGEQYF
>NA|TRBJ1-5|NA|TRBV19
TGTGCCAGTAGTCTCGGCACAGACCGAGGAGGCAATCAGCCCCAGCATTTT
CASSLGTDRGGNQPQHF
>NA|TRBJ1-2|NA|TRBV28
TGTGCCAGCAGTGAACTGACTCTTGGCTACACCTTC
CASSELTLGYTF
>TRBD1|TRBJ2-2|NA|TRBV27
TGTGCCAGCAGTTTATCGGGGACAGGAGAGAACACCGGGGAGCTGTTTTTT
CASSLSGTGENTGELFF
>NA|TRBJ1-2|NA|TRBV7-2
TGTGCCAGCAGCTTAGGGGTGTATGGCTACACCTTC
CASSLGVYGYTF
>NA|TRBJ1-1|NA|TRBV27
TGTGCCAGTGGGCTGAACACTGAAGCTTTCTTT
CASGLNTEAFF
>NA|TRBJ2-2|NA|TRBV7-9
TGTGCCAGCAGCCCTGTTGGGAGTGGCACCGGGGAGCTGTTTTTT
CASSPVGSGTGELFF
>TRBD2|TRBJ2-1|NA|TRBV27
TGTGCCAGCAGTTCCGATCTACTAGGGAGGGCTGAGCAGTTCTTC
CASSSDLLGRAEQFF
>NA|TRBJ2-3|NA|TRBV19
TGTGCCAGTAGTCCTACGGGCCTCGAGGCTGCAGATACGCAGTATTTT
CASSPTGLEAADTQYF
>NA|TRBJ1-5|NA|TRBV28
TGTGCCAGCAGTTTACTCGGGACCGCTCGGCCCCAGCATTTT
CASSLLGTARPQHF
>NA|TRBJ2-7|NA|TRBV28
TGTGCCAGCAGTTTACTTCAGGCCGGCGAGCAGTACTTC
CASSLLQAGEQYF
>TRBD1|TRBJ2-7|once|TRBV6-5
TGTGCCAGCAGTTCAACCCGGACAGGGCTTGAGCAGTACTTC
CASSSTRTGLEQYF
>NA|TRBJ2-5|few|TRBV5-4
TGTGCCAGCAGCTTGGGGCAGCAAGAGACCCAGTACTTC
CASSLGQQETQYF
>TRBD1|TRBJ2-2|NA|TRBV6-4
TGTGCCAGCAGGGACAGGTGGAACACCGGGGAGCTGTTTTTT
CASRDRWNTGELFF
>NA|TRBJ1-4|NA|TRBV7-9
TGTGCCAGCAGCTTGAGTCCAACTAATGAAAAACTGTTTTTT
CASSLSPTNEKLFF
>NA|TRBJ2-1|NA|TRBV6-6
TGTGCCAGCAGTTCGAATGAGCAGTTCTTC
CASSSNEQFF
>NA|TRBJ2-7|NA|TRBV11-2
TGTGCCAGCAGCTTAGTTTCGACCGAAACCTACGAGCAGTACTTC
CASSLVSTETYEQYF
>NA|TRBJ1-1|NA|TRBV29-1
TGCAGCGTTCACAAAAGTCCCCCCGGGGGCCGTGGGACTTTCTTT
CSVHKSPPGGRGTFF
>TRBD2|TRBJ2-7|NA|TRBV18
TGTGCCAGCTCACAGCCCAGCGGGGGCTCCTACGAGCAGTACTTC
CASSQPSGGSYEQYF
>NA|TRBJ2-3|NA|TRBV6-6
TGTGCCAGCAGCGAAAGGGGGGGCGGGAGCACAGATACGCAGTATTTT
CASSERGGGSTDTQYF
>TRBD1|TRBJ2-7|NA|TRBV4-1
TGCGCCAGCAGCCAATGGGACAGCGGAAGCTCCTACGAGCAGTACTTC
CASSQWDSGSSYEQYF
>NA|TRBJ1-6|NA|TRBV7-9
TGTGCCAGCAGCGATGGTAGTCGGTGGTCACCCCTCCACTTT
CASSDGSRWSPLHF
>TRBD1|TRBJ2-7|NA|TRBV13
TGTGCCAGCAGCCTCCAATCCGGGACAGGGAAGGCAGGCGAGCAGTACTTC
CASSLQSGTGKAGEQYF
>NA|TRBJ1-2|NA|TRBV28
TGTGCCAGCAGTCCCCGACCGGGGGGCTACACCTTC
CASSPRPGGYTF